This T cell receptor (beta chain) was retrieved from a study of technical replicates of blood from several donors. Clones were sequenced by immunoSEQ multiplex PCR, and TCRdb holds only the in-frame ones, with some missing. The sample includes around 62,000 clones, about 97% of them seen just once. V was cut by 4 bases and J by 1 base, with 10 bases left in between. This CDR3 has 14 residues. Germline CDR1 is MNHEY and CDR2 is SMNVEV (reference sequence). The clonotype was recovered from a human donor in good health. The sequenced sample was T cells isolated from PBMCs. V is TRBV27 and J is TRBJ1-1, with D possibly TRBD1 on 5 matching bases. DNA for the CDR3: TGTGCCAGCAGTTCGCTAGACAGGAACACTGAAGCTTTCTTT. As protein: CASSSLDRNTEAFF.